This passage covers 23 T cell receptor beta chains from one sample sequenced in a study of OX40 agonist ivuxolimab in advanced cancers. The data were produced by immunoSEQ multiplex PCR, yet TCRdb's version contains in-frame clones alone and is incomplete. The table shows about 100,000 clones, with approximately 87% occurring only once. Sequencing used CD4+ or CD8+ T cells sorted from blood, obtained in a trial of the OX40 agonist ivuxolimab. The receptors come from an adult with an advanced solid tumor such as melanoma, head and neck, liver or kidney cancer.

J is TRBJ1-2 and V is TRBV2, with D possibly TRBD1 on 5 matching bases. The CDR3 runs 12 residues. CDR1 and CDR2 from the germline V gene are SNHLY and FYNNEI. Trimming stripped 10 bases from V and 2 bases from J, with 11 bases between. CDR3: CATRASNYGYTF. CDR3 sequence (DNA): TGTGCCACCAGGGCGTCAAACTATGGCTACACCTTC.

This clone was counted at least ten times. This sequence joins TRBV19 and TRBJ1-1, with D hard to call. CDR3 length: 16 amino acids. CDR1 is LNHDA, CDR2 SQIVND, per germline (reference sequence). The V and J ends lost 6 bases and 0 bases respectively, with 17 bases between them. In nucleotides, the CDR3 is TGTGCCAGTAGGGCCGGGCAGCTTGGTTTGAACACTGAAGCTTTCTTT. Amino acids: CASRAGQLGLNTEAFF.

The chain has TRBV19 and TRBJ1-5; D remains unclear. This CDR3 contains 16 residues. Trimming pared 5 bases from V and 2 bases from J, leaving 16 bases between. Germline CDR1 and CDR2: LNHDA and SQIVND (reference sequence). CDR3 loop: CASSLLPVRGNQPQHF. CDR3 nucleotide sequence: TGTGCCAGTAGTTTGCTGCCGGTAAGGGGCAATCAGCCCCAGCATTTT. Variable domain in full (rest from reference TRBV19 and TRBJ1-5): DGGITQSPKYLFRKEGQNVTLSCEQNLNHDAMYWYRQDPGQGLRLIYYSQIVNDFQKGDIAEGYSVSREKKESFPLTVTSAQKNPTAFYLCASSLLPVRGNQPQHFGDGTRLSIL.

V gene TRBV7-9 combines with J gene TRBJ2-3; no clear D gene. The CDR3 has 12 residues. V dropped 6 bases and J dropped 0 bases, with 4 bases sitting between them. The V gene's germline CDR1 is SEHNR and CDR2 FQNEAQ (reference sequence). CDR3 loop: CASSLSTDTQYF. For the CDR3, the DNA is TGTGCCAGCAGTTTGAGCACAGATACGCAGTATTTT.

The chain carries TRBV7-9 and TRBJ2-5; TRBD2 matches 8 bases. CDR3 length equals 17 residues. In germline, CDR1 is SEHNR, CDR2 FQNEAQ (reference sequence). After removal of 5 bases from V and 2 bases from J, the junction contained 13 bases not matched to a gene. The CDR3 loop is CASSPQVAIAGQETQYF. The CDR3 region has the DNA TGTGCCAGCAGCCCCCAGGTGGCTATAGCGGGACAAGAGACCCAGTACTTC.

The chain is built from TRBV9 and TRBJ1-2; D not resolved. CDR1 is SGDLS, CDR2 YYNGEE, per germline. Trimming left V 7 bases short and J 2 bases short, with 6 bases between. CDR3 length: 11 residues. CDR3 nucleotide sequence: TGTGCCAGCGAATACAACTATGGCTACACCTTC. This gives the protein CASEYNYGYTF.

This clone came up many times. The chain links TRBV4-1 to TRBJ1-6; a weak D match, TRBD1 (6 bases). This CDR3 contains 14 residues. Germline loops: CDR1 MGHRA, CDR2 YSYEKL. V lost 5 bases, J lost 10 bases, and 15 bases lay in between. The CDR3 coding sequence is TGCGCCAGCAGCACTCGGACAGAGGGATCACCCCTCCACTTT. Encoded protein: CASSTRTEGSPLHF.

As concerns this clone: Other DNA sequences in the sample encode the same CDR3. The chain combines TRBV5-1 with TRBJ2-5; no clear D. The CDR3 is 12 amino acids. Per germline, CDR1 SGHRS and CDR2 YFSETQ. Trimming left V 0 bases short and J 0 bases short, with 0 bases between. The CDR3 DNA follows: TGCGCCAGCAGCTTGGACCAAGAGACCCAGTACTTC. Its protein product is CASSLDQETQYF.

CDR3 region: CASSPPYLKYEQYF. The DNA of the CDR3 is TGTGCCAGCTCACCACCCTATTTAAAATACGAGCAGTACTTC. The chain recombines TRBV18 with TRBJ2-7; no clear D gene. The CDR3 runs 14 residues. V dropped 0 bases and J dropped 4 bases, with 10 bases sitting between them. The germline V gene has CDR1 KGHSH and CDR2 LQKENI.

This chain connects TRBV21-1 to TRBJ1-1; no DNA check was done on the table's D call, TRBD1. TRBV21-1 is assigned pseudogene status. This CDR3 is 10 amino acids long. CDR3 DNA: TGTGCCAGCGGGGGCGCGACAGCTTTCTTT. Encoded protein: CASGGATAFF.

The count of this clone is one. V usage is TRBV2 and J usage is TRBJ2-5; the D is unclear. There are 11 residues in the CDR3. Germline loops: CDR1 SNHLY, CDR2 FYNNEI. Trimming removed 6 bases at V and 0 bases at J, with 2 bases between. CDR3 residues: CASSYQETQYF. CDR3 nucleotide sequence: TGTGCCAGCAGCTACCAAGAGACCCAGTACTTC.

This sequence joins TRBV11-2 and TRBJ1-1; 7 nucleotides line up with TRBD1. J lost 7 bases, V lost 8 bases, and 7 bases had no gene match. The germline V gene has CDR1 SGHAT and CDR2 FQNNGV. The CDR3 sequence is 12 residues long. The CDR3 nucleotides are TGTGCCAGCTGGGCAGGGGGTATTGAAGCTTTCTTT. This translates into CASWAGGIEAFF.

The chain has TRBV7-3 and TRBJ2-2; 8 bases line up with TRBD2. The CDR3 is 13 residues long. Trimming removed 4 bases from V and 6 bases from J; junction bases left unmatched: 1. Per the germline V gene, CDR1 is SGHTA and CDR2 is FQGTGA. The CDR3 is CASSSGRAGELFF. The CDR3 DNA reads TGTGCCAGCAGCTCCGGGAGGGCCGGGGAGCTGTTTTTT.

The V call is TRBV9, the J call TRBJ2-1; 10 bases line up with TRBD2. The V gene's germline CDR1 is SGDLS and CDR2 YYNGEE. CDR3 length equals 19 residues. The junction had 14 bases not matched to a gene; V was cut back by 0 bases and J by 5 bases. The DNA of the CDR3 is TGTGCCAGCAGCGTAGCCCTAGCGGGAGTGAACGTTTACAACAATGAGCAGTTCTTC. It yields the protein CASSVALAGVNVYNNEQFF.

This chain links TRBV10-2 with TRBJ1-2; a weak D match, TRBD1 (5 bases). The length of the CDR3 is 15 residues. V gave up 0 bases and J gave up 0 bases, with 8 bases separating them. Germline lookup yields CDR1 WSHSY and CDR2 SAAADI. The CDR3, as DNA: TGCGCCAGCAGTGAGTCAAACAGGCCTAACTATGGCTACACCTTC. This gives the protein CASSESNRPNYGYTF.

V and J are TRBV15 and TRBJ2-5; a weak D match, TRBD2 (6 bases). Looked up from germline, CDR1 is LNHNV and CDR2 is YYDKDF (reference sequence). There are 14 residues in the CDR3. Trimming stripped 0 bases from V and 4 bases from J, with 9 bases between. The DNA of the CDR3 is TGTGCCACCAGCAGAGATATTAGCGGAGAGACCCAGTACTTC. As protein: CATSRDISGETQYF.

This clone came up once. V is TRBV27 and J is TRBJ2-1; a weak D match, TRBD2 (5 bases). In germline, CDR1 is MNHEY, CDR2 SMNVEV (reference sequence). The V end was cut by 10 bases, the J end by 0 bases, with 7 bases between. The CDR3 covers 12 residues. The CDR3 loop reads CATTSSYNEQFF. In DNA form, the CDR3 reads TGTGCCACCACTAGCTCCTACAATGAGCAGTTCTTC.

Only a few counts were recorded for this clone. The chain is built from TRBV15 and TRBJ2-6, with D perhaps TRBD1 (6 bases). Germline V gene data show CDR1 as LNHNV and CDR2 as YYDKDF (reference sequence). The CDR3 spans 16 residues. The V and J ends lost 0 bases and 2 bases respectively, with 8 bases between them. The CDR3 reads CATSRDTGTGANVLTF. CDR3 nucleotides: TGTGCCACCAGCAGAGACACAGGGACTGGGGCCAACGTCCTGACTTTC.

The V call is TRBV5-4, the J call TRBJ2-5; perhaps TRBD2 as D (6 bases). Germline values: CDR1 SGHNT, CDR2 YYREEE (reference sequence). The CDR3 contains 15 residues. The V end lost 4 bases, the J end lost 5 bases, and 18 bases lay between the germline ends. CDR3 sequence reads: CASSPSAGTHETQYF. The CDR3 region has the DNA TGTGCCAGCAGCCCTTCCGCGGGGACGCATGAGACCCAGTACTTC.

The CDR3 sequence is CASSDVDRGTDTQYF. The DNA for the CDR3 is TGTGCCAGCAGTGATGTGGACAGGGGGACAGATACGCAGTATTTT. The chain employs TRBV6-1 and TRBJ2-3; TRBD1 aligns across 10 bases. Germline assignment: CDR1 MNHNS and CDR2 SASEGT. V shed 3 bases, J shed 3 bases, and the junction held 3 bases outside the gene matches. This CDR3 is 15 amino acids long.

The rearrangement links TRBV27 to TRBJ2-5; 7 positions agree with TRBD1. The J call may be in error: the DNA end matches TRBJ2-7 better. CDR1 and CDR2 (germline): MNHEY, SMNVEV (reference sequence). This CDR3 has 15 residues. The DNA of the CDR3 is TGTGCCAGCAGTTTCAGGGGGACCAGCTCCTACGAGCAGTACTTC. Residues: CASSFRGTSSYEQYF.

The chain has TRBV7-3 and TRBJ2-3; TRBD2 matches at 9 bases. This CDR3 region has 14 residues. V lost 5 bases, J lost 2 bases, and 2 bases stayed unmatched. Germline values: CDR1 SGHTA, CDR2 FQGTGA. CDR3 protein: CASSPSGNTDTQYF. In DNA form, the CDR3 reads TGTGCCAGCAGCCCTAGCGGGAACACAGATACGCAGTATTTT. The whole variable domain, filled in from reference TRBV7-3 and TRBJ2-3, reads GAGVSQTPSNKVTEKGKYVELRCDPISGHTALYWYRQSLGQGPEFLIYFQGTGAADDSGLPNDRFFAVRPEGSVSTLKIQRTERGDSAVYLCASSPSGNTDTQYFGPGTRLTVL.

The chain joins TRBV2 to TRBJ2-7, with 7 bases identical to TRBD2. Germline CDR1 reads SNHLY; CDR2 reads FYNNEI. The CDR3 is 15 residues long. V gave up 2 bases and J gave up 5 bases; unmatched junction bases: 9. The chain's CDR3 is CASSERASGQNEQYF. The CDR3 DNA follows: TGTGCCAGCAGTGAAAGGGCTAGCGGCCAGAACGAGCAGTACTTC.